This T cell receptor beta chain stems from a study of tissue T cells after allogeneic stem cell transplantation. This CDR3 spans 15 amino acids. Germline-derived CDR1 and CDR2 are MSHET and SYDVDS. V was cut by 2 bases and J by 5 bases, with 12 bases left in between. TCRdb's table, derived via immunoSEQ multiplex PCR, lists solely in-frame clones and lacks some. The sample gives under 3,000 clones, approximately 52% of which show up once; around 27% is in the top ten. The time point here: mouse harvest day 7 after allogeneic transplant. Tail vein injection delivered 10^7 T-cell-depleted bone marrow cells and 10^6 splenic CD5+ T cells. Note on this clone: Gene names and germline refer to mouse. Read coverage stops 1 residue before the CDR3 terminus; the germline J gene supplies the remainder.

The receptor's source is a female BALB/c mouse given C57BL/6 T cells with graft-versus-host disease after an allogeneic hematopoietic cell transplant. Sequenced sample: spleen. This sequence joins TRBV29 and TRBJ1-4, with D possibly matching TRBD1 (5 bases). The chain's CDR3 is CASSLKQARNERLFF. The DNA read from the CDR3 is TGTGCTAGCAGTTTAAAACAGGCGAGGAACGAAAGATTATTT.